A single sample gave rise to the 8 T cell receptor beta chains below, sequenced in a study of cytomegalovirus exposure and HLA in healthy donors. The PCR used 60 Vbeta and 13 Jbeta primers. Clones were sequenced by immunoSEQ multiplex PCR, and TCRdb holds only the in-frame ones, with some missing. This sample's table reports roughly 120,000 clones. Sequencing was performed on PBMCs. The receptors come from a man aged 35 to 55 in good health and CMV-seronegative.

In nucleotides, the CDR3 is TGTGCCAGCAGTCTGGGGGTAGGGACAGGGAAAAACTATGGCTACACCTTC. Translated: CASSLGVGTGKNYGYTF. This chain uses TRBV28 with TRBJ1-2; TRBD1 aligns across 9 bases. CDR1 is MDHEN and CDR2 is SYDVKM in the germline V gene. V lost 5 bases, J lost 2 bases, and 12 bases stayed unmatched. CDR3 length: 17 amino acids.

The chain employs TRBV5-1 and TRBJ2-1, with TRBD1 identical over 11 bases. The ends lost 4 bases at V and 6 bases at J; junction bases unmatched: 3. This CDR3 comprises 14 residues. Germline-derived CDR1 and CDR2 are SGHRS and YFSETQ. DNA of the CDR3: TGCGCCAGCAGCCCCGGGACAGGGGGCAATGAGCAGTTCTTC. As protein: CASSPGTGGNEQFF.

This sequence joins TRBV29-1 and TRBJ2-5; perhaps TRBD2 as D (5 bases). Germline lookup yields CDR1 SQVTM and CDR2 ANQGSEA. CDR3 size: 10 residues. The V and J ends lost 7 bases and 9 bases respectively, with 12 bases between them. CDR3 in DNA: TGCAGCGCTGTTGTCGGGGCCCAGTACTTC. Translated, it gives CSAVVGAQYF.

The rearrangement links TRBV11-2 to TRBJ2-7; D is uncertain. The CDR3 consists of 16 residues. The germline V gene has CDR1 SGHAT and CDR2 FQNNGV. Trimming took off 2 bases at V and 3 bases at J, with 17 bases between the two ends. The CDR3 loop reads CASSLWAGASFYEQYF. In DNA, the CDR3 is TGTGCCAGCAGCTTATGGGCAGGTGCATCATTCTACGAGCAGTACTTC.

The CDR3 region is CASSPLARGRYEQYF. In nucleotides, the CDR3 is TGCGCCAGCAGTCCCCTGGCGAGAGGCAGATACGAGCAGTACTTC. The chain uses TRBV4-1 and TRBJ2-7; D call uncertain. V lost 6 bases and J 4 bases, leaving 19 bases between the germline ends. Germline V gives CDR1 MGHRA, CDR2 YSYEKL. This CDR3 spans 15 amino acids.

CDR3 DNA: TGCGCCAGCAGCCAAGCGCCTGGGGCCTCCTACGAGCAGTACTTC. It yields the protein CASSQAPGASYEQYF. The J gene is TRBJ2-5, the V gene TRBV4-3; a weak D match, TRBD1 (5 bases). Gene TRBJ2-7 matches the end of the DNA better, so the J call may be wrong. Germline V gene lookup returns CDR1 LGHNA and CDR2 YSLEER. The CDR3 sequence is 15 residues long.

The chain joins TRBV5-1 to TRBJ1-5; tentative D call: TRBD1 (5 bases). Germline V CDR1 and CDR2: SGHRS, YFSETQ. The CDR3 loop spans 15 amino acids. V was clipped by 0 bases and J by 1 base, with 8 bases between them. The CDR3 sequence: CASSLEGISNQPQHF. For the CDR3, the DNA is TGCGCCAGCAGCTTGGAGGGGATCAGCAATCAGCCCCAGCATTTT.

The CDR3 sequence is CASSLEYGGDYEQYF. The CDR3 nucleotides are TGTGCCAGCAGCTTAGAATACGGCGGAGACTACGAGCAGTACTTC. The chain carries TRBV11-3 and TRBJ2-7, with D uncertain. The CDR3 runs 15 residues. V shed 0 bases and J shed 3 bases, with 12 bases lying between them. Germline assignment: CDR1 SGHNT and CDR2 YENEEA.